These T cell receptor beta chains were read from a single sample in a study of response to subunit inactivated influenza vaccine. TCRdb re-analysed the RT-PCR reads in MiXCR, keeping a single row per CDR3 protein. The sample has 650,000 to 850,000 distinct CDR3 sequences, approximately 15% seen once. The sequencing here drew on PBMCs from blood, taken approximately 15 days before vaccination. These receptors all come from a man aged 45-60 years who received an inactivated influenza vaccine. The CDR3 runs from the conserved cysteine through the conserved F or W. A D gene is named only where the DNA matches it firmly. Size tells how often a clone was seen (once, few, many) or the class of an expanded clone, and some rows leave it out.

cdr3_length j_call clone_size d_call v_call cdr3_aa
16 TRBJ1-2 NA NA TRBV7-2 CASSLWGKGSGYGYTF
15 TRBJ1-2 NA NA TRBV4-3 CASSQDLGDNYGYTF
13 TRBJ2-1 many NA TRBV2 CASGPAGYNEQFF
14 TRBJ2-1 NA NA TRBV2 CASSEGFSSGEQFF
13 TRBJ2-7 many NA TRBV5-1 CASSSLGEYEQYF
14 TRBJ1-1 many NA TRBV10-2 CASSDDLSNTEAFF
14 TRBJ1-1 NA TRBD1 TRBV5-1 CASSLEDRRGEAFF
13 TRBJ2-5 few NA TRBV12-3/TRBV12-4 CASSPGTGKTQYF
17 TRBJ2-7 few TRBD2 TRBV25-1 CASSGSLTSGGHYEQYF
13 TRBJ1-2 few NA TRBV14 CASRGYSLAGYTF
14 TRBJ1-1 many TRBD1 TRBV20-1 CSYRQGVVSTEAFF
15 TRBJ1-1 many NA TRBV5-1 CASKLSSGVYTEAFF